This TCR beta chain was identified during a study of blood T cells in healthy people across ages (dated by TCRdb to about 2015). Regarding the study in general: In model experiments, template switching captured roughly one uniquely barcoded TCR beta cDNA molecule for every two T cells. Using deep sequencing normalized with unique cDNA molecular identifiers, the study measured how TCR beta repertoire diversity changes with age. The donors were divided into four age groups: young (average 16 years), middle-aged (around 37), aged (roughly 66) and long-lived (82). To avoid experimental bias, donors of different ages were distributed randomly across sequencing lanes. Using the same blood draw, the study looked at two additional independent replicas of 1 million unique cDNA reads for two donors, one aged 18 to 30 and the other aged 80 or older.

From cysteine to phenylalanine, the CDR3 is 14 amino acids long. Only the CDR3 part of the read is kept: 42 bases, read in frame from the first base. Trimming accounts for 8 bases at V and 4 bases at J, while the number of junction bases matched to no gene is 4. The germline V gene sets CDR1 to MNHNS and CDR2 to SASEGT. This clonotype was counted a few times. Its cognate antigen has yet to be identified. No per-base quality is available; no much larger clone lies one base away. Overall results and qualifications from the work: The CMV infection status of donors was not known, potentially confounding age-related changes in expanded clonotypes. Bulk unsorted PBMC profiling prevented conclusive comparison of naive and antigen-experienced compartments. There was a strong correlation between observed TCR beta diversity and the percentage of naive T cells measured by flow cytometry. Estimates of total diversity from one million sequenced T cells were regarded as lower bounds and underestimates. Observed TCR beta diversity per million T cells fell roughly linearly with age, and a significant reduction was already apparent by age roughly 40. Compared with the aged group, the long-lived group had more naive CD4+ T cells, fewer expanded clones and increased TCR diversity, a pattern suggesting age selection.

The donors were some 36 Caucasian individuals from Russia, aged about 6 to 100 years, who were systemically healthy. Each donor gave around 9 milliliters of peripheral blood, collected into EDTA-treated Vacutainer tubes. Ficoll-Paque density-gradient centrifugation was used to isolate PBMCs, with at least 7 million obtained per sample. Trizol reagent was used to extract total RNA from the PBMCs, yielding at least 6 micrograms per sample. For every donor, flow cytometry on a PBMC aliquot measured the percentage of naive CD45RAhigh/CD27high T cells. The protocol used for the library was 5' RACE. Sequencing used an Illumina HiSeq 2500. A second roughly 6 to 12 cycle PCR used a sample-barcoded 5' primer and a J-beta primer mix. A template-switch 5' adaptor carrying 12 random nucleotides introduced a unique molecular identifier onto each TCR beta cDNA molecule. At least 2.5 million CDR3-containing paired-end reads were obtained from each sample. First-strand cDNA was synthesized from all RNA with the Mint cDNA synthesis kit, primed by a TRBC-specific oligonucleotide. Following uracil-DNA glycosylase treatment, all cDNA underwent a first 18-cycle PCR with the universal primers M1SS and BC2_uni_R. Regarding the original processing steps: Each sample was normalized by randomly selecting 1 million high-quality reads, each carrying a distinct molecular identifier. Reads with shared molecular identifiers were discarded instead of being binned into consensus sequences. CDR3 identification, clonotype clustering and error correction used MiTCR with a Q25 quality threshold and the strictest error-elimination algorithm. A nonparametric unseen species model using Euler transformation provided a lower-bound estimate of total TCR beta diversity. The public reads were run again by TCRdb, first through fastp at Q25 and then through MiXCR, and only productive beta chains were kept. Duplicate CDR3 protein sequences are folded into a single record with the most common DNA and genes. Clone size and V and J calls follow TCRdb, not the original study. The sample includes 1.5 million to 1.8 million distinct CDR3 sequences, with around 40% observed a single time. Together, the top ten hold over 3.5% of the sample.

Recombination joined TRBV6-1 with TRBJ2-1, and 11 junctional nucleotides match TRBD2. Sequenced input: blood. The clonotype was recovered from a woman aged 18-35 years in good health. The DNA sequence is given as TGTGCCAGCCAGGGACTAGCGGATTACAATGAGCAGTTCTTC. It translates to CASQGLADYNEQFF.